Listed here is a single T cell receptor beta chain. Self-reported history from a screening survey and questionnaire set each donor's cohort. TCRdb's table, derived via immunoSEQ multiplex PCR, lists solely in-frame clones and lacks some. The sample includes fewer than 250,000 clones, about 87% of them seen just once. The germline V and J ends were trimmed by 5 bases and 16 bases, with 20 bases remaining between them. The CDR3 length is 13 residues. Germline V gene sequence: CDR1 SGHAT, CDR2 FQNNGV. The data were taken from a study of blood T cell repertoires in COVID-19. Study-level background: Sites across the United States, Italy and Spain contributed samples from acute and convalescent COVID-19. T cells, B-cell-depleted T cells, or PBMCs provided the cDNA or gDNA that served as material.

The rearrangement uses TRBV11-2 and TRBJ1-4, with D possibly matching TRBD1 (6 bases). The sequenced sample consisted of PBMCs or T cells enriched from blood (not recorded which). This sequence originates from a woman aged 25-40 years with acute COVID-19. The chain's CDR3 is CASSPTGGAFPFF. CDR3 sequence (DNA): TGTGCCAGCAGCCCAACGGGGGGGGCATTCCCGTTTTTT. The full variable domain, its missing parts supplied by reference TRBV11-2 and TRBJ1-4, is EAGVAQSPRYKIIEKRQSVAFWCNPISGHATLYWYQQILGQGPKLLIQFQNNGVVDDSQLPKDRFSAERLKGVDSTLKIQPAKLEDSAVYLCASSPTGGAFPFFGSGTQLSVL.